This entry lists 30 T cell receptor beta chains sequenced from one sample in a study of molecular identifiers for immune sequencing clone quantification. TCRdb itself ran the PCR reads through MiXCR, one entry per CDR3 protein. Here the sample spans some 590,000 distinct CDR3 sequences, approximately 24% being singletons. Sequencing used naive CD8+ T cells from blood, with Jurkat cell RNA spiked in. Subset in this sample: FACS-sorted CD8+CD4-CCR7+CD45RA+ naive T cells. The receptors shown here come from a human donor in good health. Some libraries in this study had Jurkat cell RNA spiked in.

CDR3 residues: CARRPDLASGPYNKPFF. As DNA, the CDR3 is TGCGCCCGCCGCCCAGATTTGGCTAGCGGCCCCTACAATAAGCCGTTCTTC. J is TRBJ2-1 and V is TRBV4-3; 7 positions agree with TRBD2. The CDR3 contains 17 residues. The V gene's germline CDR1 is LGHNA and CDR2 YSLEER. Trimming cost V 11 bases and J 15 bases; bases outside gene matches: 31.

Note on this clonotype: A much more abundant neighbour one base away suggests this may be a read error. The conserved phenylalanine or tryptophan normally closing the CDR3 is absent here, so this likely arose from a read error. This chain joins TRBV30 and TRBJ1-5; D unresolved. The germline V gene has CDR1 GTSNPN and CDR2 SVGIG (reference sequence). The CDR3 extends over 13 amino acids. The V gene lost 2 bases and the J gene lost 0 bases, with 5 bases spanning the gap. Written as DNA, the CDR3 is TGTGCCTGGAGTATAGGTAGCAATCAGCCCCAGCATTCT. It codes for CAWSIGSNQPQHS.

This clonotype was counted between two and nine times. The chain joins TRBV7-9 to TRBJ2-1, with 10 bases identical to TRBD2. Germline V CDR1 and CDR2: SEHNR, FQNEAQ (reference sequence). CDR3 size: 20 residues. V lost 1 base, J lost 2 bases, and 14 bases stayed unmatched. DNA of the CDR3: TGTGCCAGCAGCTTAGGTAGAGGGGGCGGCCTAGCGGGAGCCTACAATGAGCAGTTCTTC. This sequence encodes CASSLGRGGGLAGAYNEQFF.

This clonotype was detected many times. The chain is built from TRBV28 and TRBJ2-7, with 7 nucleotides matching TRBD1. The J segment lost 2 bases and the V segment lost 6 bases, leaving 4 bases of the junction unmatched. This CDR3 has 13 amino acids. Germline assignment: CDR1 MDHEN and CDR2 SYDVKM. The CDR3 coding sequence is TGTGCCAGCAGGCTGACAGGGACCTACGAGCAGTACTTC. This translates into CASRLTGTYEQYF.

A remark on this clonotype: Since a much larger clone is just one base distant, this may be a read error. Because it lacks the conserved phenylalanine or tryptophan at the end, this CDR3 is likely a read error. The CDR3 coding sequence is TGCAGCGTTGAAGAAGTTATGCCGGGTCGAGTCCAAGAGACCCAGTACGTC. Its protein is CSVEEVMPGRVQETQYV. The genes are TRBV29-1 and TRBJ2-5; no definite D call. Germline V gene lookup returns CDR1 SQVTM and CDR2 ANQGSEA. V lost 0 bases and J 1 base, leaving 18 bases between the germline ends. This CDR3 comprises 17 residues.

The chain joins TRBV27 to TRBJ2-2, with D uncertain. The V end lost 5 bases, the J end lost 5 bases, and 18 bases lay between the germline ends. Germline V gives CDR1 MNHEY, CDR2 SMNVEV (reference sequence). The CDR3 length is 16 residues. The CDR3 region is CASSPLGSLGTGELFF. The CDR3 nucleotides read TGTGCCAGCAGTCCCCTAGGTAGTCTGGGGACCGGGGAGCTGTTTTTT.

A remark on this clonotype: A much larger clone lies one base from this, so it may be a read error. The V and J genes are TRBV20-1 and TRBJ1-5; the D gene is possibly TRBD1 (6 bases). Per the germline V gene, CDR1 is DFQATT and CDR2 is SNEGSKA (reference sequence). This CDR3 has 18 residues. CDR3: CSVRDLSGGRLINQPQHF. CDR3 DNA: TGCAGTGTTAGAGACCTAAGCGGGGGGCGGCTAATTAATCAGCCCCAGCATTTT.

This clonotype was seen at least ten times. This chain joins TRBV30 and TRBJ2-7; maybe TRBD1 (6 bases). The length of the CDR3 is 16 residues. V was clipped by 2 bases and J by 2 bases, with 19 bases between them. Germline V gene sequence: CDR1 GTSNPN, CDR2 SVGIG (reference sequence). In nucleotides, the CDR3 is TGTGCCTGGAGTCCCAGGGGCCTCAATAATCCCTACGAGCAGTACTTC. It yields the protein CAWSPRGLNNPYEQYF.

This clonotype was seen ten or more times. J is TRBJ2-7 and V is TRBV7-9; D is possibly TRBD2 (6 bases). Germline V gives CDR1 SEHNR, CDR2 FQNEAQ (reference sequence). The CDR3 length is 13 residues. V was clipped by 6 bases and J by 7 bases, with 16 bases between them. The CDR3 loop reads CASSPQEGKEQYF. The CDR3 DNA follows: TGTGCCAGCAGTCCTCAGGAGGGAAAAGAGCAGTACTTC.

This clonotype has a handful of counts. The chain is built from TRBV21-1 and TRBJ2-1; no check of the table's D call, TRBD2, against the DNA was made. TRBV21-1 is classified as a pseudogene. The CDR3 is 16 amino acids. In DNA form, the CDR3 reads TGTGCCAGCAGCAAAGTCGGGAGCACGAACTACAATGAGCAGTTCTTC. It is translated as CASSKVGSTNYNEQFF.

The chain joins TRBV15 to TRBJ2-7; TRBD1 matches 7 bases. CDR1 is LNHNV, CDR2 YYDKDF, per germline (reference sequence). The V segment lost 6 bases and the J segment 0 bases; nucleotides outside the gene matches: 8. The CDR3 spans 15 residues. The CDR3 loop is CATSTGAPNSYEQYF. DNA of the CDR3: TGTGCCACCAGTACAGGGGCCCCCAACTCCTACGAGCAGTACTTC.

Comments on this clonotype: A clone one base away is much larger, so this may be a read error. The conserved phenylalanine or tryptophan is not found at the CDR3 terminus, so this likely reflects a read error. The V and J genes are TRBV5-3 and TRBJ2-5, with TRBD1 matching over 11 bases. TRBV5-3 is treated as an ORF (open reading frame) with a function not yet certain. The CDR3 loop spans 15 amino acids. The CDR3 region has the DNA TGTGCCAGCAGCTCCGGGACAGGGGGTTGGAAGACCCAGTACCTC. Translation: CASSSGTGGWKTQYL.

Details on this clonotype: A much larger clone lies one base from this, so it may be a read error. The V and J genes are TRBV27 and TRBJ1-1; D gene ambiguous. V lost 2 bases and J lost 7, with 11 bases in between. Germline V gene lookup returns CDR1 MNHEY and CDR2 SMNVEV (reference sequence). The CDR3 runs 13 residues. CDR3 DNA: TGTGCCAGCAGTTTACAATTCAGGTATGAAGCTTTCTTT. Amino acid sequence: CASSLQFRYEAFF.

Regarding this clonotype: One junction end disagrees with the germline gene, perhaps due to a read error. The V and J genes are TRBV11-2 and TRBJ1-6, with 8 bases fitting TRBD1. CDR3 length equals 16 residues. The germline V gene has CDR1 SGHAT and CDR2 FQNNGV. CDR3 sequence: CASSLYDRGGNSPLRF. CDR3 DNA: TGTGCCAGCAGCCTGTATGACAGGGGAGGCAATTCACCCCTCCGCTTT.

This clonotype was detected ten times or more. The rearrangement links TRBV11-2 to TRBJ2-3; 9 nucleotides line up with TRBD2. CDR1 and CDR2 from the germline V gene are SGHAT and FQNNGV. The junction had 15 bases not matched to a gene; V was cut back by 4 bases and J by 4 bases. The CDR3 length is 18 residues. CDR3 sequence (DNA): TGTGCCAGCAGCTCCCATGGGGGTCGGCGGGGGGGCCCAGATACGCAGTATTTT. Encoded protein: CASSSHGGRRGGPDTQYF. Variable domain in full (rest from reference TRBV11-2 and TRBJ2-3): EAGVAQSPRYKIIEKRQSVAFWCNPISGHATLYWYQQILGQGPKLLIQFQNNGVVDDSQLPKDRFSAERLKGVDSTLKIQPAKLEDSAVYLCASSSHGGRRGGPDTQYFGPGTRLTVL.

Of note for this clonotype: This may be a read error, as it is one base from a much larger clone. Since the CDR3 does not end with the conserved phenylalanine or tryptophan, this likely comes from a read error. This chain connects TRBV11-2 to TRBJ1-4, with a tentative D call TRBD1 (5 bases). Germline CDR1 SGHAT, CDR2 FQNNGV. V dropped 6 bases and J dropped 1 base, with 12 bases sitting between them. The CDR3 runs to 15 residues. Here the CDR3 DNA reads TGTGCCAGCAGACCAGCGGGGGAAACTAATGAAAAACTGTTTTCT. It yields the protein CASRPAGETNEKLFS.

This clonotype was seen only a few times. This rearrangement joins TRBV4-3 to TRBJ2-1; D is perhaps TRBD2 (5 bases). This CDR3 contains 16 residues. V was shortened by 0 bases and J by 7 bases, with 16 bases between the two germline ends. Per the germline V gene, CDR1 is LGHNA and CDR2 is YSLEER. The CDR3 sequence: CASSQDVMAPGNEQFF. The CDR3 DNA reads TGCGCCAGCAGCCAAGATGTCATGGCCCCGGGGAATGAGCAGTTCTTC.

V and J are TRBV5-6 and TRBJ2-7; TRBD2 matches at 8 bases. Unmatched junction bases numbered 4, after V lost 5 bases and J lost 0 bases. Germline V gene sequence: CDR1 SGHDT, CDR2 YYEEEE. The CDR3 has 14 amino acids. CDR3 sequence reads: CASSRGGFSYEQYF. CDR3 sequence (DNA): TGTGCCAGCAGTCGGGGGGGCTTCTCCTACGAGCAGTACTTC.

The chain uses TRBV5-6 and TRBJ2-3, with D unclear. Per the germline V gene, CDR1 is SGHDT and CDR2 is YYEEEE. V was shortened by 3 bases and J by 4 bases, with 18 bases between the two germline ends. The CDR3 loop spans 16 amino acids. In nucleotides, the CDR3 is TGTGCCAGCAGCTACCGGGTTTATTCTCCCCCAGATACGCAGTATTTT. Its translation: CASSYRVYSPPDTQYF.

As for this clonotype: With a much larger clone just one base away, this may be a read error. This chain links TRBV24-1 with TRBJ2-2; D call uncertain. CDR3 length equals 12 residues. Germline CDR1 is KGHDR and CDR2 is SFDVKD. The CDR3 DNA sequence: TGTGCCCCCAGTGATTTGCGAGAGGAGCTGTTTTTT. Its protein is CAPSDLREELFF.

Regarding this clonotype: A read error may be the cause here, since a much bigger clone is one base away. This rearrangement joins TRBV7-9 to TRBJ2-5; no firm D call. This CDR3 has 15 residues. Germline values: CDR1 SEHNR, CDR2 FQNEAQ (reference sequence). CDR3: CASSLAGRLREPQYF. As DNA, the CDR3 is TGTGCCAGCAGCTTAGCGGGCAGGTTGAGAGAGCCCCAGTACTTC.

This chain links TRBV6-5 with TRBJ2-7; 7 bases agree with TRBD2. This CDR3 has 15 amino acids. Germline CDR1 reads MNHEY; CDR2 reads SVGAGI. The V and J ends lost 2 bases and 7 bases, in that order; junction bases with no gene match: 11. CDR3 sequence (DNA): TGTGCCAGCAGTTACGGGTTGGCGGGAGCTCTTGAGCAGTACTTC. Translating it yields CASSYGLAGALEQYF.

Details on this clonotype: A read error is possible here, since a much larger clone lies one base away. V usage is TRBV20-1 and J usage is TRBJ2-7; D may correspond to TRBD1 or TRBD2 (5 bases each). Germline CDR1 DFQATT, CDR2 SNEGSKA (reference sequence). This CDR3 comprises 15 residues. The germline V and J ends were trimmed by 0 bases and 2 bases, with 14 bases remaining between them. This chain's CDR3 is CSARDRGALTYEQYF. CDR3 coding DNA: TGCAGTGCTAGAGATCGAGGGGCCCTCACCTACGAGCAGTACTTC.

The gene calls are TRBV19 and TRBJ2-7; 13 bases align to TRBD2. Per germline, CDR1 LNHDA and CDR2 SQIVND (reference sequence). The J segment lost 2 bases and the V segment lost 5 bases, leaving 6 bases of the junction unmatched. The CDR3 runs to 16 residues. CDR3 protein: CASSLTGTSGAYEQYF. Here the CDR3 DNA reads TGTGCCAGTAGTCTCACCGGGACTAGCGGGGCCTACGAGCAGTACTTC.

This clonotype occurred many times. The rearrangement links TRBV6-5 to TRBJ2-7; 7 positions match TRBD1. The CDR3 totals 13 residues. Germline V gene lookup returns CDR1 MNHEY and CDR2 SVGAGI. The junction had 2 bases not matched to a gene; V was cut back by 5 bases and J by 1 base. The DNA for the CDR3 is TGTGCCAGCAGTCCACAGGGGTCCTACGAGCAGTACTTC. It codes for CASSPQGSYEQYF.

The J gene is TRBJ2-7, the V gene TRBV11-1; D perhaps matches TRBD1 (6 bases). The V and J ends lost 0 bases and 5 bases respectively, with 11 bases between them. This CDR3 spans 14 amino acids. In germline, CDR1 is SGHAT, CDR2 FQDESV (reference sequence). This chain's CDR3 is CASSLAQGVHEQYF. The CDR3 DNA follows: TGTGCCAGCAGCTTAGCACAGGGTGTACACGAGCAGTACTTC.

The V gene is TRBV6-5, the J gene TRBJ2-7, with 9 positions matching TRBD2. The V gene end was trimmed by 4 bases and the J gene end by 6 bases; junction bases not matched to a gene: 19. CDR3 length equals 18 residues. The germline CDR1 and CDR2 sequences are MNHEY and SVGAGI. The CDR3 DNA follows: TGTGCCAGCAGTTTGGCCGGGACTAGCAGGAGGGCGGCCCCCGAGCAGTACTTC. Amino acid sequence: CASSLAGTSRRAAPEQYF.

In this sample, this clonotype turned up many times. CDR3 sequence reads: CASSPVGGPTEKLFF. The CDR3 DNA reads TGTGCCAGCAGTCCAGTAGGAGGGCCGACCGAAAAACTGTTTTTT. This chain joins TRBV6-1 and TRBJ1-4, with no clear D. Trimming removed 5 bases at V and 8 bases at J, with 18 bases between. This CDR3 spans 15 amino acids. CDR1 and CDR2 (germline): MNHNS, SASEGT.

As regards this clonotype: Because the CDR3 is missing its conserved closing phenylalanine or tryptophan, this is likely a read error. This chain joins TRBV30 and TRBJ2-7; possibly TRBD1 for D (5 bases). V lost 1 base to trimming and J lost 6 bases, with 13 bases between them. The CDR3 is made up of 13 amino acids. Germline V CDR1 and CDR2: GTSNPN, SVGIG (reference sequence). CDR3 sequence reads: CAWSADSVGEQYL. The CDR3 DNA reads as TGTGCCTGGAGTGCCGACAGTGTAGGCGAGCAGTACCTC.

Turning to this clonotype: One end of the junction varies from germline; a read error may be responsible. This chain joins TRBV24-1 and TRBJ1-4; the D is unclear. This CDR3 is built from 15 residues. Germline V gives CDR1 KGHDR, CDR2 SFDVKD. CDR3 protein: CATRDRIATNERLFF. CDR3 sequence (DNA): TGTGCCACCAGGGATAGGATAGCAACTAATGAAAGACTGTTTTTT.